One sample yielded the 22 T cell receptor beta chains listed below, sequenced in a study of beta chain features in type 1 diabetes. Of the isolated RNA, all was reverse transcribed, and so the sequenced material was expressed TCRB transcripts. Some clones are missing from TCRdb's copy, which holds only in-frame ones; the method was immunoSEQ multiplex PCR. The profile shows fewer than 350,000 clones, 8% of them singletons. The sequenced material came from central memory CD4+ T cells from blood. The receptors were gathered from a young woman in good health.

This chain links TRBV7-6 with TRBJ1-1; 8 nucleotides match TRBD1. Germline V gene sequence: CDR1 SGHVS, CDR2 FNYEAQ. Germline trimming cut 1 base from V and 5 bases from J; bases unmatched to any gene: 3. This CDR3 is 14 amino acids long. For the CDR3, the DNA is TGTGCCAGCAGCTTAGGGACAGGGTATACTGAAGCTTTCTTT. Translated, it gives CASSLGTGYTEAFF.

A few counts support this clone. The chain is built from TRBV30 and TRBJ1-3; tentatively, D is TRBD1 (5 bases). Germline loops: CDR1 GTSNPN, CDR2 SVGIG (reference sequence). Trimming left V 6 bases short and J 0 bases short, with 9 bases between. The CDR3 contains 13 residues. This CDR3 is CACTRGSGNTIYF. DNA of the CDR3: TGTGCCTGCACAAGGGGCTCTGGAAACACCATATATTTT.

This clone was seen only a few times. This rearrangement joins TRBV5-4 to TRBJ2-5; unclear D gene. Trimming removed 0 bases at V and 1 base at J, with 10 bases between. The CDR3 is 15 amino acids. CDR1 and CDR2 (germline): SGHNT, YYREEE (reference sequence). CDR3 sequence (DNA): TGTGCCAGCAGCTTGGAAGTGAATACCCAAGAGACCCAGTACTTC. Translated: CASSLEVNTQETQYF.

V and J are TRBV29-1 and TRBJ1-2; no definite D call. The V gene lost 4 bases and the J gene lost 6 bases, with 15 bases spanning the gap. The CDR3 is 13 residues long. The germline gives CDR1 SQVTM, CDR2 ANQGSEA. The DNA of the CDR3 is TGCAGCGTTGTATCCCCCGGACGGGATGGCTACACCTTC. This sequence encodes CSVVSPGRDGYTF.

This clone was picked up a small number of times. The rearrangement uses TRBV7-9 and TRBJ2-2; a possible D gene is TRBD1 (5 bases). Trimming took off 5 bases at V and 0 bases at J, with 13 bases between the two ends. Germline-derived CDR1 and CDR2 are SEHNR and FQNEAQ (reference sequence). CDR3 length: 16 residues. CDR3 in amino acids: CASSEQGGANTGELFF. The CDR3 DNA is TGTGCCAGCAGCGAGCAGGGTGGGGCGAACACCGGGGAGCTGTTTTTT.

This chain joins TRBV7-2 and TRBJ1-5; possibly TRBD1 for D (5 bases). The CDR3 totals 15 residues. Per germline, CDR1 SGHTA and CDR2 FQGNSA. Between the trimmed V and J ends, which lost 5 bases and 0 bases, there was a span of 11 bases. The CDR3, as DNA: TGTGCCAGCAGCCCCGGGGGAACTAGCAATCAGCCCCAGCATTTT. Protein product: CASSPGGTSNQPQHF. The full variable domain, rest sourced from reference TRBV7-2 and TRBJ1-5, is GAGVSQSPSNKVTEKGKDVELRCDPISGHTALYWYRQSLGQGLEFLIYFQGNSAPDKSGLPSDRFSAERTGGSVSTLTIQRTQQEDSAVYLCASSPGGTSNQPQHFGDGTRLSIL.

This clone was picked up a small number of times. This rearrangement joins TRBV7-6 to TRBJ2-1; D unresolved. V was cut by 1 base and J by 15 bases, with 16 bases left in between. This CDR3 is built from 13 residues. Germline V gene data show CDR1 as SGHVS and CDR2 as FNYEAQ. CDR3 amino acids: CASSLERNSDRFF. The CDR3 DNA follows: TGTGCCAGCAGCTTAGAGCGCAACAGTGATCGGTTCTTC.

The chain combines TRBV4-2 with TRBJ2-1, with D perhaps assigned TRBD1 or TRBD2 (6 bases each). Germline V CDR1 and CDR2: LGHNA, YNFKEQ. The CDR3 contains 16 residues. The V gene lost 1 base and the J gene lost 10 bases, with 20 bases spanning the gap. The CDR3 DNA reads TGTGCCAGCAGCCAAGCACATGGGGGCGGGGCCGGGGAGCAGTTCTTC. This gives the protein CASSQAHGGGAGEQFF.

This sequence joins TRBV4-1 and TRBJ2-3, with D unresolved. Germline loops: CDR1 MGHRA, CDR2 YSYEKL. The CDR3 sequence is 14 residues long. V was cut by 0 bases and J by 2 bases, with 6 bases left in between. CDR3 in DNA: TGCGCCAGCAGCCAAGAGCAGTTCACAGATACGCAGTATTTT. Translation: CASSQEQFTDTQYF.

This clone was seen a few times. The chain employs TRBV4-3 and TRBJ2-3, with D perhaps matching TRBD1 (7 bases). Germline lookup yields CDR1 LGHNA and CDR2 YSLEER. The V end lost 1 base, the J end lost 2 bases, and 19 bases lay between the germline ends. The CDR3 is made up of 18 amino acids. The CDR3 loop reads CASSQGGGGTEATDTQYF. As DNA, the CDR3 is TGCGCCAGCAGCCAAGGAGGGGGCGGGACAGAGGCCACAGATACGCAGTATTTT.

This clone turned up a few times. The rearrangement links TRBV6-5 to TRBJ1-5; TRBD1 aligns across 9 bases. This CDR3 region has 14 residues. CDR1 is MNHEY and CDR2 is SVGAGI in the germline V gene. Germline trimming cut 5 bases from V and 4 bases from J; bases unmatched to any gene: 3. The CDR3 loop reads CASSRGQGNQPQHF. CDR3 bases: TGTGCCAGCAGTCGGGGACAGGGAAATCAGCCCCAGCATTTT.

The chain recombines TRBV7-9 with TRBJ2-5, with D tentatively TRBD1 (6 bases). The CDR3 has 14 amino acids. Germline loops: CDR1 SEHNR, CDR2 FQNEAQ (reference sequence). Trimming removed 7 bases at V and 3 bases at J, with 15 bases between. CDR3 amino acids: CASNTWGQEETQYF. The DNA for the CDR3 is TGTGCCAGCAATACCTGGGGGCAAGAAGAGACCCAGTACTTC.

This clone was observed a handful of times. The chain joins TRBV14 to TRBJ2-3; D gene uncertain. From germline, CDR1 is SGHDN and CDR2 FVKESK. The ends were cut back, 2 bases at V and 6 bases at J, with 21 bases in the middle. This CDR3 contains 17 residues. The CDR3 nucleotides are TGTGCCAGCAGCCAACTGCCGGAAGTGCGGTCGATCGATACGCAGTATTTT. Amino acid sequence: CASSQLPEVRSIDTQYF.

CDR3 coding DNA: TGTGCCAGCAGCGTAGGCACAGGGAACCGGAACACTGAAGCTTTCTTT. Protein product: CASSVGTGNRNTEAFF. The chain carries TRBV9 and TRBJ1-1, with a tentative D call TRBD1 (6 bases). Trimming took off 0 bases at V and 1 base at J, with 13 bases between the two ends. CDR1 is SGDLS, CDR2 YYNGEE, per germline. CDR3 size: 16 residues. The variable domain in full, completed from reference TRBV9 and TRBJ1-1, reads DSGVTQTPKHLITATGQRVTLRCSPRSGDLSVYWYQQSLDQGLQFLIQYYNGEERAKGNILERFSAQQFPDLHSELNLSSLELGDSALYFCASSVGTGNRNTEAFFGQGTRLTVV.

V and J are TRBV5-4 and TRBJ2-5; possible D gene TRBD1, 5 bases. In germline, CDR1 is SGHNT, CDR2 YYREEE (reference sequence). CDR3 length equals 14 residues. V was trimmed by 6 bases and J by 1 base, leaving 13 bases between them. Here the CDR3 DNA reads TGTGCCAGCACCAGGCCAGGGTTCCAAGAGACCCAGTACTTC. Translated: CASTRPGFQETQYF.

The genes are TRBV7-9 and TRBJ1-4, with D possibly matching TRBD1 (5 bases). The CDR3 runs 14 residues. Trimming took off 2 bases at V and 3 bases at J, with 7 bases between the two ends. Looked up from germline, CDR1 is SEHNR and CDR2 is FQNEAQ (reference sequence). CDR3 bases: TGTGCCAGCAGCTTATGGGACTCTAATGAAAAACTGTTTTTT. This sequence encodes CASSLWDSNEKLFF.

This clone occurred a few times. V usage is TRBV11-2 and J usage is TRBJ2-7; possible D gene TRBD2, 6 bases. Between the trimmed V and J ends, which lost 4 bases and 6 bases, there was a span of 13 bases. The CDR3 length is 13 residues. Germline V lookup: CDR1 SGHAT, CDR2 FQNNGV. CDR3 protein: CASSSGLLGEQYF. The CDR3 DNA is TGTGCCAGCAGCTCAGGACTACTCGGCGAGCAGTACTTC.

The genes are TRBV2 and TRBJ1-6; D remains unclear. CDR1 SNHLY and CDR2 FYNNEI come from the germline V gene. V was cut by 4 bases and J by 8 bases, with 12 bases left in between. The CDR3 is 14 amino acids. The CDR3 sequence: CASSGGSGDSPLHF. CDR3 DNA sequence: TGTGCCAGCAGTGGTGGGAGCGGGGATTCACCCCTCCACTTT.

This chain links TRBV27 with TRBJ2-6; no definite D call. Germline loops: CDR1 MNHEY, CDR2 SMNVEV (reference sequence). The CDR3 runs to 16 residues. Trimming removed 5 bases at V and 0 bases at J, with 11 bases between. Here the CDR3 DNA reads TGTGCCAGCAGTCCCTATACCCCCTCTGGGGCCAACGTCCTGACTTTC. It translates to CASSPYTPSGANVLTF.

This CDR3 is CASSSLNRGFYNEQFF. CDR3 DNA sequence: TGTGCCAGCAGCTCCCTAAACAGGGGCTTTTACAATGAGCAGTTCTTC. This chain uses TRBV13 with TRBJ2-1; 7 nucleotides match TRBD1. Looked up from germline, CDR1 is PRHDT and CDR2 is FYEKMQ (reference sequence). V lost 4 bases to trimming and J lost 4 bases; unmatched junction nucleotides: 10. This CDR3 contains 16 residues.

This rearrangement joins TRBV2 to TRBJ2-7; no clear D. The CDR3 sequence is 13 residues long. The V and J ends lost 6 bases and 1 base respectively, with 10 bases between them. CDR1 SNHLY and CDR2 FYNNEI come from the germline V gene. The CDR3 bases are TGTGCCAGCAGCTGGGCTCGGTCCTACGAGCAGTACGTC. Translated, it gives CASSWARSYEQYV.

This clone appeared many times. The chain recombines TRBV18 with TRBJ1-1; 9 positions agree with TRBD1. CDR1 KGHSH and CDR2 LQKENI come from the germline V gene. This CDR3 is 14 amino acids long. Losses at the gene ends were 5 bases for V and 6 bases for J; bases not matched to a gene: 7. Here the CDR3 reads CASSGQGSRAEAFF. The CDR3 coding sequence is TGTGCCAGCTCAGGACAGGGGAGTAGGGCTGAAGCTTTCTTT.